The clone carrying this T cell receptor beta chain was detected once. Its antigen remains unidentified. These data originate in a study of shared clonotypes between healthy human individuals. Study-wide background: Per-donor plates numbered three CD4 naive, three CD4 memory, two CD8 naive and one CD8 memory.

Negatively enriched CD4+ T cells were divided by CD45RA into naive and memory. The CDR3 runs 15 residues. V lost 0 bases and J lost 9, with 12 bases in between. CDR1 is SGHAT, CDR2 FQNNGV, per germline. Study findings and constraints: Naive subsets tended to show greater estimated richness than memory subsets. The four-donor shared clonotypes exceeded non-shared clonotypes in generation probability, with non-shared ones scoring lower.

Profiling relied on immunoSEQ multiplex PCR, and the TCRdb table lists in-frame clones only, not all of them. In the table there are 2 million to 2.5 million clones, 90% to 97% of which are singletons. The sequenced sample consisted of naive CD4+ T cells sorted from blood. Specified subset: CD45RA+ positively selected. V gene TRBV11-2 combines with J gene TRBJ1-6, with D possibly TRBD1 on 5 matching bases. This sequence originates from a man aged 18-30 years in good health. CDR3 coding DNA: TGTGCCAGCAGCTTAGAGTCAGTGGGGGGTTCACCCCTCCACTTT. Protein sequence: CASSLESVGGSPLHF.